This T cell receptor beta chain was documented in a study of blood T cells in healthy people across ages. Those donating, healthy Caucasian individuals from Russia, were aged roughly 6 to 100. In each sample, at least 6.5 million PBMCs were isolated. A sample-barcoded 5' primer and a J-beta primer mix were used in a second PCR of roughly 6 to 11 cycles. Template switching added a 12-random-nucleotide identifier to every cDNA molecule. Sequencing yielded, for each sample, at least 3 million paired-end reads carrying CDR3. MiXCR, applied by TCRdb to the 5' RACE reads, yields one record per CDR3 protein. The sample holds 1 million or so distinct CDR3 sequences, over 35% seen once. The CDR3 is 18 amino acids. CDR1 and CDR2 from the germline V gene are ENHRY and SYGVKD. The germline V and J ends were trimmed by 4 bases and 2 bases, with 20 bases remaining between them.

The V call is TRBV10-3, the J call TRBJ2-2; TRBD1 is a possible D gene (8 bases). The material sequenced was blood. This clonotype was sampled from an older woman in good health. The CDR3 DNA sequence: TGTGCCATCAGTGGACCCGGACAGGGACTATCTAACACCGGGGAGCTGTTTTTT. Amino acid sequence: CAISGPGQGLSNTGELFF.